This T cell receptor beta chain was identified during a study of cytomegalovirus exposure and HLA in healthy donors. Whole-study context: T cells numbering around 200 million yielded fewer than 140 million unique TCR beta sequences in an earlier analysis. Notes on the study in general: Per a later analysis, about 18,000 TCR beta sequences showed association with HLA alleles at 0.05 false discovery rate. Analysis performed later showed TCR beta chains linked to HLA being more clonally expanded than equally common others.

V was clipped by 8 bases and J by 4 bases; unmatched bases: 8. Germline lookup yields CDR1 ENHRY and CDR2 SYGVKD. The CDR3 is 14 amino acids. Unrecorded immune exposures were likely, despite nominal health at sampling. Concerning this clone: Its target is unknown.

The PCR contained 60 Vbeta and 13 Jbeta primers. Assay: immunoSEQ multiplex PCR; the TCRdb copy retains only in-frame clones and omits some. The sample contains fewer than 200,000 clones, approximately 78% of which appear only once. Sequencing was performed on PBMCs. This sequence originates from a woman aged 18-30 years in good health and CMV-seronegative. The chain has TRBV10-3 and TRBJ2-1, with 7 bases matching TRBD1. CDR3 protein: CAIAAGTAYNEQFF. The CDR3 bases are TGTGCCATCGCCGCCGGGACAGCTTACAATGAGCAGTTCTTC.